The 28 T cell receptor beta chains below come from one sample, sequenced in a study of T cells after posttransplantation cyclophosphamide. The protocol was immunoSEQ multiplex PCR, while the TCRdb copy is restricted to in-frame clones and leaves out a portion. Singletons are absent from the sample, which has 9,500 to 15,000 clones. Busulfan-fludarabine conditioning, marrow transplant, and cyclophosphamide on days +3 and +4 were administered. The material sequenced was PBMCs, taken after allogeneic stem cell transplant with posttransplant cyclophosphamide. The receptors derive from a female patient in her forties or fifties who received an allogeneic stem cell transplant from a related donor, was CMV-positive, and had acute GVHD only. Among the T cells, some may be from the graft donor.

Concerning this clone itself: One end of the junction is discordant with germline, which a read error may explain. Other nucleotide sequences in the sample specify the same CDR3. The DNA of the CDR3 is TGCGCCAGCAGCTTAGTCCCGATTAGCGGGGGACACGAGCAGTACTTC. This codes for CASSLVPISGGHEQYF. The chain couples TRBV7-9 to TRBJ2-7, with 9 bases fitting TRBD2. Germline CDR1 reads SEHNR; CDR2 reads FQNEAQ (reference sequence). This CDR3 has 16 residues.

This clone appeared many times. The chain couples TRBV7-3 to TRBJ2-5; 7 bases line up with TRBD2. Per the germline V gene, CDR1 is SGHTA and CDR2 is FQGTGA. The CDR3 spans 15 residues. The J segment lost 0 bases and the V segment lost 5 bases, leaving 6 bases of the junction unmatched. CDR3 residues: CASSPGRGDQETQYF. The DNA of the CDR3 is TGTGCCAGCAGCCCGGGTCGGGGGGACCAAGAGACCCAGTACTTC.

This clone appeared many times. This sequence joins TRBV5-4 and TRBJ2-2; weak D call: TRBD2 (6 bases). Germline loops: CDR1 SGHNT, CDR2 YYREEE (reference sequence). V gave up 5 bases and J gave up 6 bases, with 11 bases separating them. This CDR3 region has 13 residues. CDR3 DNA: TGTGCCAGCAGTCATACTAGCCCCGGGGAGCTGTTTTTT. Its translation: CASSHTSPGELFF.

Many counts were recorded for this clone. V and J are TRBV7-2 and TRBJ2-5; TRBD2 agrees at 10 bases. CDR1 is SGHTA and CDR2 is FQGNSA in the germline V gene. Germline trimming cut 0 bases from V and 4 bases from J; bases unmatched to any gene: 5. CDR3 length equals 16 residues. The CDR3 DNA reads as TGTGCCAGCAGCTTAGCTCGGGCTAGCGGGAGAGAGACCCAGTACTTC. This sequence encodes CASSLARASGRETQYF.

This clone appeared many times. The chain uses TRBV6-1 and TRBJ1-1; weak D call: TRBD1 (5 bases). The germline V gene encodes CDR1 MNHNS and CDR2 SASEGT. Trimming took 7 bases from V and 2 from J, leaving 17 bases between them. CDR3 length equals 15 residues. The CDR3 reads CASTQRGRSNTEAFF. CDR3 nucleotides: TGTGCCAGCACCCAAAGGGGTCGATCCAACACTGAAGCTTTCTTT.

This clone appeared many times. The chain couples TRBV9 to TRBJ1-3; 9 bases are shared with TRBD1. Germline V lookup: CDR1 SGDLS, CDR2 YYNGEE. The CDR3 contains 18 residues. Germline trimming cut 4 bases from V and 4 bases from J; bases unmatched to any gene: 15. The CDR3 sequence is CASSPTPRTGAGGNTIYF. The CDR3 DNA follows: TGTGCCAGCAGCCCAACCCCACGGACAGGGGCGGGGGGAAACACCATATATTTT.

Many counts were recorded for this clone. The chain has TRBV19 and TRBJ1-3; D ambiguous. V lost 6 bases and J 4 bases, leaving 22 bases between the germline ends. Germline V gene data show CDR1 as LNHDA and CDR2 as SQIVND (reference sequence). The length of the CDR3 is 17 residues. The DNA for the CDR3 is TGTGCCAGTAGCGACTCTTACCGGGAGGTCTCGGGAAACACCATATATTTT. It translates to CASSDSYREVSGNTIYF.

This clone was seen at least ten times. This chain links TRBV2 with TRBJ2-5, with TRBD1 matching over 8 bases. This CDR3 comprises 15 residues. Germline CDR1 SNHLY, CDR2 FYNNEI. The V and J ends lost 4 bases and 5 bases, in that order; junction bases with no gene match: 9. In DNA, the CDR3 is TGTGCCAGCAGTGCACATCAGGGGGCCAAGGAGACCCAGTACTTC. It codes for CASSAHQGAKETQYF. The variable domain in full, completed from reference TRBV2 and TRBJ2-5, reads EPEVTQTPSHQVTQMGQEVILRCVPISNHLYFYWYRQILGQKVEFLVSFYNNEISEKSEIFDDQFSVERPDGSNFTLKIRSTKLEDSAMYFCASSAHQGAKETQYFGPGTRLLVL.

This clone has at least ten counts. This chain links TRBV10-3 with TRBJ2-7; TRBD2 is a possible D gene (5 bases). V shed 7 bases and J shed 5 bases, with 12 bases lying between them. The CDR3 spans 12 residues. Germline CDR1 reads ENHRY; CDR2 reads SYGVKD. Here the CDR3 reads CAIKGGPDEQYF. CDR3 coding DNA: TGTGCCATCAAGGGCGGGCCGGACGAGCAGTACTTC.

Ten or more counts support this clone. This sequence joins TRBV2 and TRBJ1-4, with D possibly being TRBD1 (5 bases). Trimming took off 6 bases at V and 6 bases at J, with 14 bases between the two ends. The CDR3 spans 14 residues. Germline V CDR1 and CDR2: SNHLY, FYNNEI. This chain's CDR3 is CASSGGLSDEKLFF. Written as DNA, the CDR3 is TGTGCCAGCAGCGGGGGTCTGAGCGATGAAAAACTGTTTTTT.

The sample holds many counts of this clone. Here the CDR3 reads CASSYTGVYSPLHF. The CDR3 DNA follows: TGCGCCAGCAGCTACACAGGGGTGTACTCACCCCTCCACTTT. This chain uses TRBV5-1 with TRBJ1-6, with 7 nucleotides matching TRBD1. The CDR3 is made up of 14 amino acids. With 3 bases clipped from V and 10 bases from J, the junction kept 7 bases outside the gene matches. Germline CDR1 SGHRS, CDR2 YFSETQ.

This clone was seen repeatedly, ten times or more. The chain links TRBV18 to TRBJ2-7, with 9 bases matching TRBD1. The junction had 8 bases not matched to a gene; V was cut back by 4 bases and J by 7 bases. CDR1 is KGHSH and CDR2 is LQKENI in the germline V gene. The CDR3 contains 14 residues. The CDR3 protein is CASSLNRGRGEQYV. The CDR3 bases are TGTGCCAGCTCACTAAACAGGGGGCGCGGGGAGCAGTACGTC.

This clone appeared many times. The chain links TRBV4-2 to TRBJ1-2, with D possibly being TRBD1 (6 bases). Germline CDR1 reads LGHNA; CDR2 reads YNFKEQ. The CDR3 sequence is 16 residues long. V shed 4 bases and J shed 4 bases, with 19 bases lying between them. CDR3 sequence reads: CASSLRTEPALYGYTF. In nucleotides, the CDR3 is TGTGCCAGCAGCCTCCGGACAGAACCAGCACTCTATGGCTACACCTTC.

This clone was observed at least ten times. CDR3 in amino acids: CASSQWVLREGTDTQYF. The CDR3 coding sequence is TGCGCCAGCAGCCAGTGGGTTCTGCGGGAGGGCACAGATACGCAGTATTTT. This chain joins TRBV4-3 and TRBJ2-3; TRBD2 matches at 8 bases. Germline V gene data show CDR1 as LGHNA and CDR2 as YSLEER. V gave up 3 bases and J gave up 1 base; unmatched junction bases: 9. The CDR3 covers 17 residues.

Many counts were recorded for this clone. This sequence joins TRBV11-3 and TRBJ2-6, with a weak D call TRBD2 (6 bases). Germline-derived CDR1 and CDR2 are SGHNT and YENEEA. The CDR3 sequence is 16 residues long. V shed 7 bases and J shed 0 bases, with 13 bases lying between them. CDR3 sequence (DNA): TGTGCCAGCACCGCGGAGGGGACCTCTGGGGCCAACGTCCTGACTTTC. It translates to CASTAEGTSGANVLTF.

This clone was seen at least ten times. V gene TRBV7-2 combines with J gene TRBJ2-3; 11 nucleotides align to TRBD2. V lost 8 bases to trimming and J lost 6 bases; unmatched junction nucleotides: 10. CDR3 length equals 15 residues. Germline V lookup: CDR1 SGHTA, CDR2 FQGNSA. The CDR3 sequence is CASGTSGGRGDTQYF. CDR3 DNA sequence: TGTGCCAGCGGTACTAGCGGGGGACGAGGGGATACGCAGTATTTT.

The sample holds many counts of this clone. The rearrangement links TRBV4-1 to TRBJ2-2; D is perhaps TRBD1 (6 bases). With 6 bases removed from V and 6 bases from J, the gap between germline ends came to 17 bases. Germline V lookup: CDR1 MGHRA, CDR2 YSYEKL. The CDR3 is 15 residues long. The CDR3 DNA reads TGCGCCAGCAGTCGAGGGGGTTTAGTAGCCGGGGAGCTGTTTTTT. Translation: CASSRGGLVAGELFF.

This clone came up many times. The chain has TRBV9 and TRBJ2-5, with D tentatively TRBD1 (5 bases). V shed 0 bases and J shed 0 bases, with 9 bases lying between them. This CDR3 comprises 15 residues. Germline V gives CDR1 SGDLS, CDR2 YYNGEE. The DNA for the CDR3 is TGTGCCAGCAGCGTAGGGGGCTGGGACCAAGAGACCCAGTACTTC. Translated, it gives CASSVGGWDQETQYF.

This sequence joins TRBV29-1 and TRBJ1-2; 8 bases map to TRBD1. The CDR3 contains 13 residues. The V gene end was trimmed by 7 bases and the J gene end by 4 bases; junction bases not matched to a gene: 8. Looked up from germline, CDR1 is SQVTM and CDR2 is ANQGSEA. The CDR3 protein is CSAESGTGYGYTF. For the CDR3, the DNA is TGCAGCGCCGAGTCAGGGACAGGCTATGGCTACACCTTC. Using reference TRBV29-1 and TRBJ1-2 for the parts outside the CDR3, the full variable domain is SAVISQKPSRDICQRGTSLTIQCQVDSQVTMMFWYRQQPGQSLTLIATANQGSEATYESGFVIDKFPISRPNLTFSTLTVSNMSPEDSSIYLCSAESGTGYGYTFGSGTRLTVV.

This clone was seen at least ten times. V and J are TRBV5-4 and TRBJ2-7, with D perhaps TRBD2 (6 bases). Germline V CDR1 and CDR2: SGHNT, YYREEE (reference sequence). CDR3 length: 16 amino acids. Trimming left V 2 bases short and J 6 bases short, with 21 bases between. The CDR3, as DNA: TGTGCCAGCAGCTTTGGATTGGATCCAGGGACTGGCGAGCAGTACTTC. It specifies CASSFGLDPGTGEQYF.

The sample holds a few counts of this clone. The CDR3 DNA follows: TGTGCCAGCAGTTTCGGTCAGGGCGGCACCGGGGAGCTGTTTTTT. It codes for CASSFGQGGTGELFF. V is TRBV27 and J is TRBJ2-2; TRBD1 might be the D (5 bases). Germline CDR1 and CDR2: MNHEY and SMNVEV (reference sequence). With 3 bases removed from V and 4 bases from J, the gap between germline ends came to 12 bases. CDR3 size: 15 residues.

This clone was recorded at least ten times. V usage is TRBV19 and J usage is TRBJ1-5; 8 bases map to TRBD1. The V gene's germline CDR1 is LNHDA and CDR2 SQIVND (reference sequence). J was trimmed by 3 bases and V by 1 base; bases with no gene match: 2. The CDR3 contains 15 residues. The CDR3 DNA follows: TGTGCCAGTAGTATAGCGGGACAGGCCAATCAGCCCCAGCATTTT. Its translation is CASSIAGQANQPQHF. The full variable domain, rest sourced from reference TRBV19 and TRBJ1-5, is DGGITQSPKYLFRKEGQNVTLSCEQNLNHDAMYWYRQDPGQGLRLIYYSQIVNDFQKGDIAEGYSVSREKKESFPLTVTSAQKNPTAFYLCASSIAGQANQPQHFGDGTRLSIL.

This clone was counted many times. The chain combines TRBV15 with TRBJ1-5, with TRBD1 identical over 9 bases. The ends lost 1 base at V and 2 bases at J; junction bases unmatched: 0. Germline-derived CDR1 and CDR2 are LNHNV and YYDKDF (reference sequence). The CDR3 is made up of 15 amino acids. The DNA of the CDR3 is TGTGCCACCAGCAGAGGGACAGGGGGCAATCAGCCCCAGCATTTT. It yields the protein CATSRGTGGNQPQHF.

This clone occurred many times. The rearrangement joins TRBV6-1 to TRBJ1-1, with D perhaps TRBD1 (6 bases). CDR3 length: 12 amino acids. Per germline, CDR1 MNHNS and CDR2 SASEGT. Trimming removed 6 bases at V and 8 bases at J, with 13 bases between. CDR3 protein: CASSATGTEAFF. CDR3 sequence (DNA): TGTGCCAGCAGCGCTACCGGGACAGAAGCTTTCTTT.

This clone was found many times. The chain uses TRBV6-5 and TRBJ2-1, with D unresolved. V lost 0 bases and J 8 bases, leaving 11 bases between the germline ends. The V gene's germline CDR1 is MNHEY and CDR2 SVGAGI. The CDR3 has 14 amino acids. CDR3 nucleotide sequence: TGTGCCAGCAGTTACTCTCCGGGTTTCGATGAGCAGTTCTTC. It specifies CASSYSPGFDEQFF.

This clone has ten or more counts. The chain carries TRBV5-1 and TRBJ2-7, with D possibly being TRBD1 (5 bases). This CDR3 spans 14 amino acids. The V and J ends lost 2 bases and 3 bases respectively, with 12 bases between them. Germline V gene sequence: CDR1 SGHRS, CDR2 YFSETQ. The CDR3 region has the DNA TGCGCCAGCAGCTTTGAACTCAGGGACTACGAGCAGTACTTC. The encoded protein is CASSFELRDYEQYF.

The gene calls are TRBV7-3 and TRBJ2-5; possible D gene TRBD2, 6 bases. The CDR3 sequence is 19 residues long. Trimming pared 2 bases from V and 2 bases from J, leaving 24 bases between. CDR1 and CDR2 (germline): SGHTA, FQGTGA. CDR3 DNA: TGTGCCAGCAGCTTAGGCGCCCCGGGCAAAAGCGGACTACAAGAGACCCAGTACTTC. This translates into CASSLGAPGKSGLQETQYF.

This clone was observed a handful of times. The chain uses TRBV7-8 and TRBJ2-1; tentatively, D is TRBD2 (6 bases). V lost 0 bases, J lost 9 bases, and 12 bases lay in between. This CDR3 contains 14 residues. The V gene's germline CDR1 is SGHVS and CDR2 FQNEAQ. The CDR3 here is CASSLAIWRGEQFF. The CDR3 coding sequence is TGTGCCAGCAGCTTAGCCATCTGGAGGGGTGAGCAGTTCTTC.